A single sample gave rise to the 6 T cell receptor beta chains below, sequenced in a study of T cell responses to AZD1222 COVID-19 vaccine. Here immunoSEQ multiplex PCR was the method, and the copy in TCRdb shows in-frame clones only, minus some. The profile covers about 150,000 clones, with 80% to 90% appearing a single time and around 7.8% taken by the ten largest. The sample was peripheral blood, taken on day 0 of AZD1222 vaccination. The receptors were gathered from an adult in good health.

The genes are TRBV4-2 and TRBJ2-4, with TRBD1 matching 9 bases. The ends lost 3 bases at V and 2 bases at J; junction bases unmatched: 8. The CDR3 runs to 17 residues. Looked up from germline, CDR1 is LGHNA and CDR2 is YNFKEQ. CDR3 sequence (DNA): TGTGCCAGCAGCCAGGGACAGGGAAGTAAATCCAAAAACATTCAGTACTTC. Translating it yields CASSQGQGSKSKNIQYF.

The V and J genes are TRBV6-1 and TRBJ2-7, with TRBD1 as a possible D gene (7 bases). Looked up from germline, CDR1 is MNHNS and CDR2 is SASEGT. The CDR3 has 14 residues. Trimming cost V 2 bases and J 4 bases, with 12 bases left between them. CDR3: CASSEQGGTYEQYF. CDR3 nucleotide sequence: TGTGCCAGCAGTGAACAGGGGGGTACTTACGAGCAGTACTTC.

The CDR3 DNA follows: TGTGCCAGTAGTGGATCGACAGGCCCCACAGATACGCAGTATTTT. This gives the protein CASSGSTGPTDTQYF. The chain has TRBV19 and TRBJ2-3, with a possible D match to TRBD1 (6 bases). Trimming cost V 5 bases and J 2 bases, with 14 bases left between them. The V gene's germline CDR1 is LNHDA and CDR2 SQIVND (reference sequence). CDR3 length equals 15 residues.

The chain joins TRBV6-5 to TRBJ2-1, with TRBD2 matching 11 bases. The CDR3 sequence is 15 residues long. Germline loops: CDR1 MNHEY, CDR2 SVGAGI. V lost 6 bases and J lost 10; bases outside the gene matches: 11. CDR3 in DNA: TGTGCCAGCAGCCAACTAGCGGGAGCCCTAGCAGAGCAGTTCTTC. Amino acids: CASSQLAGALAEQFF.

This clone has just one count. The rearrangement joins TRBV11-2 to TRBJ1-1; D remains unclear. Germline CDR1 is SGHAT and CDR2 is FQNNGV. This CDR3 has 15 residues. Trimming removed 5 bases at V and 0 bases at J, with 13 bases between. CDR3 nucleotide sequence: TGTGCCAGCAGCCCAGAGGCGAAAATGAACACTGAAGCTTTCTTT. Amino acid sequence: CASSPEAKMNTEAFF.

The chain links TRBV10-1 to TRBJ2-7; D gene unclear. Trimming shortened V by 0 bases and J by 0 bases, and 6 bases separated the two germline ends. Germline CDR1 reads WNHNN; CDR2 reads SYGVQD (reference sequence). The CDR3 contains 14 residues. CDR3: CASSESGSSYEQYF. The DNA for the CDR3 is TGCGCCAGCAGTGAGTCAGGCAGCTCCTACGAGCAGTACTTC.